Given below is one T cell receptor beta chain in context. The entry originates in a study of blood T cell repertoires in COVID-19. Sequenced by immunoSEQ multiplex PCR; TCRdb stores in-frame clones only, minus some. The table shows hundreds of thousands of clones, with around 82% occurring only once. This receptor was taken from a man aged 30 to 45 with acute COVID-19. The sequencing sample was made of PBMCs or T cells enriched from blood (not recorded which).

CDR3 DNA sequence: TGCGCCAGCAGCCAAGGGACAGGGGGCTCGGACACCGGGGAGCTGTTTTTT. Its translation: CASSQGTGGSDTGELFF. V usage is TRBV4-1 and J usage is TRBJ2-2; TRBD1 matches 11 bases. This CDR3 is built from 17 residues. The V gene's germline CDR1 is MGHRA and CDR2 YSYEKL. After removal of 1 base from V and 3 bases from J, the junction contained 4 bases not matched to a gene.